The next 18 T cell receptor beta chains were all read from a single sample in a study of T cell changes during pregnancy in multiple sclerosis (dated by TCRdb to between 2018 and 2020). Libraries came from the immunoSEQ multiplex PCR assay. TCRdb obtained this table from immuneACCESS and retained in-frame rearrangements with V and J assigned. These tables miss some clones; where compared with another copy, unresolved V genes account for less than half of the shortfall, and the remainder is unexplained. This sample holds about 89,000 clones; under 95% were observed only once. Roughly 2.1% of the sample goes to the ten largest clones. This specimen consisted of peripheral blood, obtained after pregnancy. These receptors were taken from a female donor in good health, enrolled as a control in a pregnancy study.

This clone was found once. The rearrangement uses TRBV27 and TRBJ2-7; D gene unclear. The CDR3 is 11 residues long. Trimming left V 7 bases short and J 6 bases short, with 10 bases between. Germline lookup yields CDR1 MNHEY and CDR2 SMNVEV (reference sequence). The CDR3 region has the DNA TGTGCCAGCACCGTTACTGCCGAGCAGTACTTC. It encodes CASTVTAEQYF.

This sequence joins TRBV6-5 and TRBJ1-2, with D unresolved. Trimming cost V 8 bases and J 0 bases, with 13 bases left between them. Germline CDR1 and CDR2: MNHEY and SVGAGI. There are 14 residues in the CDR3. The CDR3 DNA sequence: TGTGCCAGCTTGAGGGCCGCCACTAACTATGGCTACACCTTC. Its protein product is CASLRAATNYGYTF.

The gene calls are TRBV5-1 and TRBJ2-7, with 8 bases matching TRBD2. V gave up 3 bases and J gave up 3 bases; unmatched junction bases: 8. Germline V gene sequence: CDR1 SGHRS, CDR2 YFSETQ. The CDR3 runs 15 residues. CDR3 residues: CASSSREGPGYEQYF. In DNA form, the CDR3 reads TGCGCCAGCAGCTCTCGGGAGGGACCGGGCTACGAGCAGTACTTC.

The chain uses TRBV13 and TRBJ2-1, with 7 positions matching TRBD2. With 7 bases clipped from V and 0 bases from J, the junction kept 6 bases outside the gene matches. The germline gives CDR1 PRHDT, CDR2 FYEKMQ (reference sequence). This CDR3 region has 15 residues. The CDR3, as DNA: TGTGCCAGCAACTGGGGGGGGAGCTCCTACAATGAGCAGTTCTTC. This gives the protein CASNWGGSSYNEQFF.

V is TRBV4-1 and J is TRBJ1-2; D is uncertain. The V gene's germline CDR1 is MGHRA and CDR2 YSYEKL. V lost 1 base and J lost 2, with 11 bases in between. There are 15 residues in the CDR3. The CDR3 nucleotides are TGCGCCAGCAGCCAAGGGCCGGGAAACAACTATGGCTACACCTTC. Encoded protein: CASSQGPGNNYGYTF.

J is TRBJ2-7 and V is TRBV2; 8 bases match TRBD1. V lost 8 bases to trimming and J lost 3 bases; unmatched junction nucleotides: 3. Germline values: CDR1 SNHLY, CDR2 FYNNEI. CDR3 size: 12 residues. The DNA for the CDR3 is TGTGCCAGCGACAGGGGCGGCTACGAGCAGTACTTC. Its translation: CASDRGGYEQYF.

This sequence joins TRBV5-1 and TRBJ1-5; D call uncertain. The V end lost 5 bases, the J end lost 0 bases, and 15 bases lay between the germline ends. CDR3 size: 16 residues. Looked up from germline, CDR1 is SGHRS and CDR2 is YFSETQ. CDR3 sequence (DNA): TGCGCCAGCAGGTACCGGAGTGTTTATAGCAATCAGCCCCAGCATTTT. Translated, it gives CASRYRSVYSNQPQHF.

The chain combines TRBV5-1 with TRBJ2-5, with D perhaps matching TRBD1 (6 bases). Trimming pared 4 bases from V and 2 bases from J, leaving 18 bases between. Germline CDR1 and CDR2: SGHRS and YFSETQ. CDR3 length: 16 amino acids. CDR3 protein: CASSLSPSGVQETQYF. The CDR3 nucleotides are TGCGCCAGCAGCCTCAGCCCCTCAGGGGTACAAGAGACCCAGTACTTC.

The chain employs TRBV7-3 and TRBJ2-1; 9 positions agree with TRBD2. CDR1 and CDR2 from the germline V gene are SGHTA and FQGTGA. This CDR3 region has 15 residues. The trim removed 9 bases at V and 0 bases at J, leaving 6 bases unmatched. CDR3 coding DNA: TGTGCCAGTGCGGGGGGGGCGAGCTCCTACAATGAGCAGTTCTTC. Protein product: CASAGGASSYNEQFF. The whole variable domain, remainder taken from reference TRBV7-3 and TRBJ2-1, is GAGVSQTPSNKVTEKGKYVELRCDPISGHTALYWYRQSLGQGPEFLIYFQGTGAADDSGLPNDRFFAVRPEGSVSTLKIQRTERGDSAVYLCASAGGASSYNEQFFGPGTRLTVL.

This chain links TRBV5-5 with TRBJ1-5; D unresolved. This CDR3 has 15 residues. V lost 3 bases and J 7 bases, leaving 17 bases between the germline ends. CDR1 and CDR2 (germline): SGHKS, YYEKEE (reference sequence). The CDR3 here is CASSSMGRREQPQHF. CDR3 DNA: TGTGCCAGCAGCTCAATGGGGAGAAGGGAGCAGCCCCAGCATTTT.

This clone turned up a few times. The V call is TRBV29-1, the J call TRBJ2-7, with 8 bases matching TRBD1. The CDR3 covers 13 residues. Germline V gene lookup returns CDR1 SQVTM and CDR2 ANQGSEA. J lost 5 bases, V lost 7 bases, and 10 bases had no gene match. The CDR3 DNA follows: TGCAGCGCCGGGGACAGGAGGATCGACGAGCAGTACTTC. It is translated as CSAGDRRIDEQYF.

The rearrangement joins TRBV5-4 to TRBJ2-3; the D gene is possibly TRBD2 (6 bases). There are 14 residues in the CDR3. Deletions cut 4 bases from V and 4 bases from J, with 13 bases between. Germline lookup yields CDR1 SGHNT and CDR2 YYREEE (reference sequence). CDR3 amino acids: CASSPRLEPDTQYF. CDR3 nucleotides: TGTGCCAGCAGCCCCCGACTAGAACCAGATACGCAGTATTTT.

In regard to this clone: Other nucleotide sequences from this sample produce the same CDR3. The rearrangement uses TRBV7-9 and TRBJ2-5; D might be TRBD2 (6 bases). The germline V gene has CDR1 SEHNR and CDR2 FQNEAQ (reference sequence). The CDR3 covers 14 residues. V was shortened by 9 bases and J by 5 bases, with 19 bases between the two germline ends. CDR3: CASSQPGGWETQYF. The CDR3 DNA follows: TGTGCCAGTAGCCAACCAGGAGGGTGGGAGACCCAGTACTTC.

The V gene is TRBV10-3, the J gene TRBJ2-1, with TRBD2 identical over 12 bases. Germline CDR1 and CDR2: ENHRY and SYGVKD. V shed 7 bases and J 1 base; nucleotides not matched to a gene: 8. The CDR3 loop spans 17 amino acids. In DNA form, the CDR3 reads TGTGCCATCAAAGAGACTAGCGGGAGTTCGTCCTACAATGAGCAGTTCTTC. Translation: CAIKETSGSSSYNEQFF.

In this sample, this clone turned up once. The V gene is TRBV12-5, the J gene TRBJ2-5, with D unclear. The J call may not be correct, given that the DNA end is closer to TRBJ2-7. Germline CDR1 reads LGHNT; CDR2 reads FRNRAP. The CDR3 consists of 12 residues. The chain's CDR3 is CASGPSVREQYF. CDR3 bases: TGTGCTAGTGGTCCGTCGGTCCGCGAGCAGTACTTC.

Of note for this clone: One junction end does not reproduce the germline sequence, and a read error may be involved. CDR3 amino acids: CASSEERLAGGRYEQYF. Here the CDR3 DNA reads TGTGCCAGCAGCGAAGAGCGACTAGCGGGAGGGCGCTACGAGCAGTACTTC. The rearrangement links TRBV2 to TRBJ2-7; TRBD2 agrees at 14 bases. The CDR3 loop spans 17 amino acids. CDR1 and CDR2 from the germline V gene are SNHLY and FYNNEI.

This clone has just one count. The chain recombines TRBV7-6 with TRBJ2-3, with D unresolved. The CDR3 spans 17 residues. Trimming pared 0 bases from V and 2 bases from J, leaving 15 bases between. The V gene's germline CDR1 is SGHVS and CDR2 FNYEAQ. CDR3 in DNA: TGTGCCAGCAGCTTAGCGATCCCCTTGTTAGTCACAGATACGCAGTATTTT. It specifies CASSLAIPLLVTDTQYF.

The rearrangement links TRBV5-1 to TRBJ2-7; 7 nucleotides match TRBD2. Losses at the gene ends were 1 base for V and 2 bases for J; bases not matched to a gene: 3. This CDR3 is 14 amino acids long. CDR1 is SGHRS, CDR2 YFSETQ, per germline. The DNA of the CDR3 is TGCGCCAGCAGCTTGTTGGGGGGGACCTACGAGCAGTACTTC. Its protein is CASSLLGGTYEQYF.